This entry is about one T cell receptor beta chain. The sample holds one count of this clone. No antigen is known for it. A junction boundary mismatches the germline segment, possibly from a read error. These data belong to a study of Ad26.COV2.S vaccination and SARS-CoV-2 variants (dated by TCRdb to about 2021). In the study overall: Vaccine-arm donors were drawn from COV1001, a multicentre, randomized, double-blind, placebo-controlled phase I-IIa trial of Ad26.COV2.S in healthy adults. Sequencing of the TCRbeta repertoire served to evaluate the specificity and breadth of SARS-CoV-2-reactive T cell receptors following Ad26.COV2.S vaccination. Blinding of investigators to trial group allocation was maintained during experiments and outcome assessment. Ad26.COV2.S was administered intramuscularly at a dose of 5x10^10 or 1x10^11 viral particles, either as one shot or as two shots given 56 days apart. A total of 32 samples were included in the TCR-sequenced set, comprising about 20 Ad26.COV2.S vaccine recipients, 5 placebo recipients and 8 SARS-CoV-2 convalescent individuals. Trial participants were randomized into five groups of five: low-dose or high-dose Ad26.COV2.S given once or twice, or placebo on both occasions.

The treatment or condition label here, explained by the study, means: some 20 received Ad26.COV2.S at low or high dose, single or two shots; several received placebo; per-sample allocation not given. For vaccine and placebo recipients, repertoires were sequenced using samples collected on day 63 after the first injection. Between 29 July and 7 August 2020, Cohort 1b enrolled some 25 adults aged 18-55 years at one site in Boston, USA. Ad26.COV2.S was a replication-incompetent adenovirus type 26 vector expressing a prefusion-stabilized SARS-CoV-2 spike protein from the original Wuhan strain. The immunoSEQ Assay was used to sequence TCRbeta CDR3 regions. After extraction, genomic DNA underwent amplification by bias-controlled multiplex PCR, followed by high-throughput sequencing. The original methods were these. To quantify the absolute abundance of every unique TCRbeta CDR3 region, sequences were collapsed and filtered. T cell fraction was estimated by normalization of TCRbeta template counts to usable DNA, with usable DNA being measured through amplification of reference genes present in all nucleated cells. Repertoire TCRs were annotated as SARS-CoV-2-specific by exact matching of V gene, CDR3 amino acid sequence and J gene to a known reactive TCR set. The reference SARS-CoV-2 TCR set was derived from MIRA and filtered for enrichment in COVID-19-positive ImmuneCODE repertoires, a step that removed public or cross-reactive TCRs. Using the MIRA antigens, annotated TCRs were further analysed by specific ORF or by position within an ORF. Breadth was defined as annotated unique rearrangements over total unique productive rearrangements; depth was the summed frequency of those rearrangements. TCR breadth was compared between groups using two-sided Wilcoxon rank-sum tests. What TCRdb holds here is the immuneACCESS table cut down to in-frame rearrangements. Part of the clones is not present; checked against another copy, under half of the missing clones reflect an unresolved V gene, and the others are unexplained. The V and J calls and clone size are taken from that table; D and trimming were inferred from the DNA. For this sample there are 400,000 to 500,000 clones; approximately 92% appear just once. In total, the top ten clones hold approximately 2.5% of the sample.

CDR1 and CDR2 are read off the germline V gene as SGHVS and FQNEAQ. The CDR3 covers 16 residues, taking in both the cysteine and the phenylalanine. The only DNA kept is the CDR3, 48 bases in frame from the first base. The investigation overall reported the following: According to the authors, total T cell responses may have been underestimated by the TCR breadth and depth analyses. Compared with placebo recipients, Ad26.COV2.S recipients showed higher spike-specific TCR breadth (P = 0.0014). After vaccination, substantial breadth of spike-specific CD8+ and CD4+ T cell responses was reported. Vaccine and placebo recipients had similar non-spike TCR breadth, a finding consistent with the vaccine containing only spike. The study was not powered for comparison of responses between vaccine doses or regimens.

The chain uses TRBV7-8 and TRBJ2-5, with TRBD1 identical over 7 junction bases. Sequenced here: peripheral blood, sampled in a trial of Ad26.COV2.S vaccine versus placebo. The receptor was isolated from a person between 18 and 60 years old who received the Ad26.COV2.S COVID-19 vaccine or a placebo. DNA sequence: TGTGCCAGCAGTTTAGTCCCGGGACAGACGTTAGAGACCCAGTACTTC. This is translated as CASSLVPGQTLETQYF.